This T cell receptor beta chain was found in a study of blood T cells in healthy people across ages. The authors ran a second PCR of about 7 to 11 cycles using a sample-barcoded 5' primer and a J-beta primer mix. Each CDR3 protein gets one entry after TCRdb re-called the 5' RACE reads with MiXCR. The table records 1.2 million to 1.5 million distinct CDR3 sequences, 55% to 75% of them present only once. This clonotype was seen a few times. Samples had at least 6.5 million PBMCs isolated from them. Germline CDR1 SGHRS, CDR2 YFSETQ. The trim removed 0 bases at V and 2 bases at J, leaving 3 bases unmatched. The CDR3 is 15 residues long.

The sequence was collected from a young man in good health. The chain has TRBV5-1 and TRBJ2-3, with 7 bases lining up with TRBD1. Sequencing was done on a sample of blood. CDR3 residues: CASSLDDRVTDTQYF. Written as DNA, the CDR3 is TGCGCCAGCAGCTTGGACGACAGGGTCACAGATACGCAGTATTTT.